This TCR beta chain was sequenced during a study of blood T cell repertoires in COVID-19. Whole-study context: Acute and convalescent COVID-19 specimens originated in the United States, Italy and Spain. PBMCs, B-cell-depleted T cells, or T cells provided the cDNA or gDNA that made up the material.

In the original analysis: Estimation of nucleated cell counts was performed using reference gene primer amplification. TCRdb keeps only in-frame clones here, not all; method: immunoSEQ multiplex PCR. V and J calls and clone size come straight from that table; D and trimming were deduced from the DNA. The sample records roughly 110,000 clones, roughly 91% being singletons. This CDR3 has 16 amino acids. Germline V gene sequence: CDR1 SGDLS, CDR2 YYNGEE. The V segment lost 2 bases and the J segment 3 bases; nucleotides outside the gene matches: 7. The origin of this receptor is a human donor with acute or convalescent COVID-19. The donor label of this sample is uncertain. The rearrangement uses TRBV9 and TRBJ2-1; 8 bases map to TRBD2. The sequenced material came from peripheral blood. The CDR3 DNA sequence: TGTGCCAGCAGCGTTTCCACTAGCGGCCTCTACAATGAGCAGTTCTTC. Translated: CASSVSTSGLYNEQFF.